This T cell receptor (beta chain) was documented in a study of T cells after yellow fever vaccination. Study background: Preparation of fractions with low cell numbers was performed using SMART-Seq v4 Ultra Low Input. Study-wide points: Of the clonotypes, a small share occurred in both CD4 and CD8 compartments.

This clonotype was seen many times. The target antigen is unknown. TCRdb used MiXCR to reprocess the 5' RACE reads, holding one entry per CDR3 protein. The sample shows just over 300,000 distinct CDR3 sequences, approximately 3.9% of them seen only once. This receptor was obtained from a young man who received the YFV17D yellow fever vaccine. The sequencing here drew on PBMCs, taken on the day of the yellow fever booster vaccination.

CDR3 protein: CASSYNGGTTQETQYF. DNA for the CDR3: TGTGCCAGCAGTTACAATGGCGGGACTACCCAAGAGACCCAGTACTTC. This rearrangement joins TRBV6-2 or TRBV6-3 to TRBJ2-5; 7 bases match TRBD2. Trimming cost V 2 bases and J 1 base; bases outside gene matches: 7. From germline, CDR1 is MNHEY and CDR2 SVGEGT. The CDR3 spans 16 residues.